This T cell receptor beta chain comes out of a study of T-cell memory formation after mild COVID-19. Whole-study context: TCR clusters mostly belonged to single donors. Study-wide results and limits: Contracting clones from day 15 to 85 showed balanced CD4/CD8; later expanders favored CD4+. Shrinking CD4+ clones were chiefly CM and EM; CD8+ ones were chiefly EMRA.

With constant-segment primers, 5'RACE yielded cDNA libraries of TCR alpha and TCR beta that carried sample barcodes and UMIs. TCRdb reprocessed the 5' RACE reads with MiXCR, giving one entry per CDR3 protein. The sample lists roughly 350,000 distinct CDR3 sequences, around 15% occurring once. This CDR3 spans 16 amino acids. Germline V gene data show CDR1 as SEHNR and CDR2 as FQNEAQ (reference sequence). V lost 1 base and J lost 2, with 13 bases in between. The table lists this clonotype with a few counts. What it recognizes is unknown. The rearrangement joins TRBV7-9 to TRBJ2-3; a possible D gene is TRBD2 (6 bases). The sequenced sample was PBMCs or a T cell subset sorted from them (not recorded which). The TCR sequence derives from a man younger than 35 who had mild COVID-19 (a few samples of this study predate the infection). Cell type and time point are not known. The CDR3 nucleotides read TGTGCCAGCAGCTTAGAGATTGCGGGATCCACAGATACGCAGTATTTT. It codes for CASSLEIAGSTDTQYF.